Each of the 25 T cell receptor beta chains below was sequenced from the same sample in a study of blood T cells in healthy people across ages. Alongside a J-beta primer mix, a sample-barcoded 5' primer served in a second PCR lasting roughly 7 to 12 cycles. TCRdb analysed the 5' RACE reads with MiXCR anew, one entry per CDR3 protein. The table includes around 800,000 distinct CDR3 sequences, around 43% detected once. The specimen was blood. The receptors stem from a man in his fifties or sixties in good health.

The chain employs TRBV5-5 and TRBJ2-5; tentatively, D is TRBD1 (5 bases). TRBJ2-7 explains the end of the DNA better; the J call may be wrong. Germline assignment: CDR1 SGHKS and CDR2 YYEKEE (reference sequence). CDR3 length equals 14 residues. The CDR3 region has the DNA TGTGCCAGCAGCTTGGAATTGGGAAGGGGCGAGCAGTACTTC. Its protein is CASSLELGRGEQYF.

This chain joins TRBV11-2 and TRBJ2-7; the match to TRBD2 covers 10 bases. The germline CDR1 and CDR2 sequences are SGHAT and FQNNGV. Trimming cost V 0 bases and J 7 bases; bases outside gene matches: 12. The length of the CDR3 is 17 residues. The CDR3 is CASSLDPSGGYNNEQYF. The CDR3 DNA is TGTGCCAGCAGCTTAGATCCTAGCGGGGGTTATAACAATGAGCAGTACTTC.

Many counts were recorded for this clonotype. The rearrangement links TRBV7-2 to TRBJ2-7, with 10 bases matching TRBD2. V was pared by 3 bases and J by 4 bases, with 9 bases of the junction left unmatched. The CDR3 contains 16 residues. Germline assignment: CDR1 SGHTA and CDR2 FQGNSA. The CDR3 here is CASSFGTSVPGYEQYF. In DNA, the CDR3 is TGTGCCAGCAGCTTCGGGACTAGCGTCCCGGGGTACGAGCAGTACTTC.

The chain employs TRBV7-2 and TRBJ2-3, with 9 positions matching TRBD2. This CDR3 comprises 15 residues. Germline CDR1 SGHTA, CDR2 FQGNSA. V was pared by 5 bases and J by 3 bases, with 6 bases of the junction left unmatched. CDR3 bases: TGTGCCAGCAGCCCTAGCGGGGACCGTACAGATACGCAGTATTTT. Translating gives CASSPSGDRTDTQYF.

V gene TRBV30 combines with J gene TRBJ2-1; no reliable D call. The germline V gene has CDR1 GTSNPN and CDR2 SVGIG (reference sequence). V was clipped by 0 bases and J by 6 bases, with 9 bases between them. CDR3 length: 13 residues. The chain's CDR3 is CAWSVQQINEQFF. In DNA form, the CDR3 reads TGTGCCTGGAGTGTACAACAGATCAATGAGCAGTTCTTC.

This clonotype was picked up a small number of times. This sequence joins TRBV5-4 and TRBJ2-3; TRBD2 might be the D (5 bases). V was pared by 1 base and J by 0 bases, with 12 bases between. In germline, CDR1 is SGHNT, CDR2 YYREEE (reference sequence). CDR3 size: 16 residues. For the CDR3, the DNA is TGTGCCAGCAGCTTGTCTCTGCGGACTAGCACAGATACGCAGTATTTT. It yields the protein CASSLSLRTSTDTQYF.

The CDR3: CASRGAGFMEAFF. CDR3 nucleotides: TGTGCCAGCAGGGGAGCAGGGTTTATGGAGGCTTTCTTT. The rearrangement uses TRBV6-5 and TRBJ1-1, with a possible D match to TRBD1 (5 bases). This CDR3 spans 13 amino acids. Trimming shortened V by 6 bases and J by 11 bases, and 19 bases separated the two germline ends. Germline V lookup: CDR1 MNHEY, CDR2 SVGAGI.

Concerning this clonotype: A read error may produce the germline difference seen at one junction end. The V gene is TRBV10-3, the J gene TRBJ2-3; possible D gene TRBD1, 5 bases. This CDR3 comprises 14 residues. Germline CDR1 reads ENHRY; CDR2 reads SYGVKD. This CDR3 is CAISVVSHTGTQYF. In DNA, the CDR3 is TGTGCCATCAGTGTCGTATCCCACACAGGTACGCAGTATTTT.

This rearrangement joins TRBV3-1 to TRBJ2-1; D is possibly TRBD1 (6 bases). Germline assignment: CDR1 LGHDT and CDR2 YNNKEL (reference sequence). V gave up 1 base and J gave up 3 bases, with 10 bases separating them. There are 15 residues in the CDR3. Written as DNA, the CDR3 is TGTGCCAGCAGCCAAGGACAGGAGATCTACAATGAGCAGTTCTTC. Translated, it gives CASSQGQEIYNEQFF.

The genes are TRBV7-3 and TRBJ2-1; tentatively, D is TRBD2 (6 bases). This CDR3 is built from 15 residues. The V and J ends lost 3 bases and 6 bases respectively, with 15 bases between them. The germline CDR1 and CDR2 sequences are SGHTA and FQGTGA. The CDR3 DNA reads TGTGCCAGCAGCTTTCTCGCGGGGCCGTTCAATGAGCAGTTCTTC. It encodes CASSFLAGPFNEQFF.

The V gene is TRBV20-1, the J gene TRBJ2-3; a possible D gene is TRBD2 (6 bases). V was clipped by 3 bases and J by 3 bases, with 13 bases between them. The V gene's germline CDR1 is DFQATT and CDR2 SNEGSKA (reference sequence). This CDR3 spans 14 amino acids. The CDR3 loop is CSASRDLGTDTQYF. CDR3 nucleotides: TGCAGTGCTAGCCGGGACTTGGGAACAGATACGCAGTATTTT.

This clonotype was observed a handful of times. The chain recombines TRBV9 with TRBJ2-1, with TRBD2 as a possible D gene (5 bases). The germline CDR1 and CDR2 sequences are SGDLS and YYNGEE. V was pared by 0 bases and J by 10 bases, with 5 bases between. The CDR3 spans 11 residues. CDR3 bases: TGTGCCAGCAGCGTAGAGCGGGAGCAGTTCTTC. Its translation is CASSVEREQFF. The variable domain in full, with the rest retrieved from reference TRBV9 and TRBJ2-1, is DSGVTQTPKHLITATGQRVTLRCSPRSGDLSVYWYQQSLDQGLQFLIQYYNGEERAKGNILERFSAQQFPDLHSELNLSSLELGDSALYFCASSVEREQFFGPGTRLTVL.

V is TRBV18 and J is TRBJ2-5; a possible D gene is TRBD2 (6 bases). V gave up 3 bases and J gave up 11 bases, with 16 bases separating them. Germline CDR1 KGHSH, CDR2 LQKENI. This CDR3 has 13 amino acids. CDR3 coding DNA: TGTGCCAGCTCACCGTTAGGGGAGGATGAGCAGTACTTC. Amino acids: CASSPLGEDEQYF.

This rearrangement joins TRBV20-1 to TRBJ2-1; TRBD2 aligns across 10 bases. The length of the CDR3 is 18 residues. Germline V gives CDR1 DFQATT, CDR2 SNEGSKA (reference sequence). With V trimmed by 0 bases and J by 8 bases, 16 bases remained unmatched. The CDR3 coding sequence is TGCAGTGCTAGAGATCCGTCGACGACAGCGGGGGGGCCCTATGAGCAGTTCTTC. It encodes CSARDPSTTAGGPYEQFF.

This clonotype was detected only a few times. CDR3 DNA sequence: TGTGCCAGCAGCCCCGGGACTCCCCGGGAGACGCAGTATTTT. Residues: CASSPGTPRETQYF. V gene TRBV5-6 combines with J gene TRBJ2-3; D possibly corresponds to TRBD2 (6 bases). Germline lookup yields CDR1 SGHDT and CDR2 YYEEEE. With 4 bases removed from V and 9 bases from J, the gap between germline ends came to 18 bases. CDR3 length: 14 residues. Drawing the rest from reference TRBV5-6 and TRBJ2-3, the complete variable domain is DAGVTQSPTHLIKTRGQQVTLRCSPKSGHDTVSWYQQALGQGPQFIFQYYEEEERQRGNFPDRFSGHQFPNYSSELNVNALLLGDSALYLCASSPGTPRETQYFGPGTRLTVL.

The chain recombines TRBV7-8 with TRBJ2-7, with 7 bases that match TRBD2. Germline CDR1 is SGHVS and CDR2 is FQNEAQ. V lost 8 bases and J lost 0; bases outside the gene matches: 1. The CDR3 contains 12 residues. CDR3 DNA sequence: TGTGCCAGCGGGGGGGTCTCCTACGAGCAGTACTTC. This encodes CASGGVSYEQYF.

In its sample, this clonotype was seen a few times. This sequence joins TRBV20-1 and TRBJ1-6, with D tentatively TRBD1 (6 bases). The CDR3 runs 15 residues. The V gene lost 5 bases and the J gene lost 0 bases, with 11 bases spanning the gap. Germline V gene lookup returns CDR1 DFQATT and CDR2 SNEGSKA (reference sequence). This CDR3 reads CSAVTGSSYNSPLHF. CDR3 in DNA: TGCAGTGCTGTCACAGGGAGCTCCTATAATTCACCCCTCCACTTT.

The chain has TRBV7-2 and TRBJ2-1; 8 bases align to TRBD2. Trimming at V came to 5 bases and at J to 4 bases, leaving 7 bases not matched to a gene. The CDR3 sequence is 15 residues long. Germline CDR1 is SGHTA and CDR2 is FQGNSA. This CDR3 reads CASSLQSGGYNEQFF. CDR3 coding DNA: TGTGCCAGCAGCCTACAGTCGGGGGGGTACAATGAGCAGTTCTTC.

This rearrangement joins TRBV4-3 to TRBJ1-5; weak D call: TRBD1 (5 bases). Germline CDR1 reads LGHNA; CDR2 reads YSLEER. CDR3 length: 15 residues. V was cut by 3 bases and J by 6 bases, with 15 bases left in between. This chain's CDR3 is CASSQDSLGVQPQHF. CDR3 nucleotide sequence: TGCGCCAGCAGCCAGGACTCCTTGGGGGTTCAGCCCCAGCATTTT.

J is TRBJ2-7 and V is TRBV11-3, with D perhaps being TRBD1 or TRBD2 (5 bases each). Germline V lookup: CDR1 SGHNT, CDR2 YENEEA. The CDR3 spans 14 residues. V was pared by 7 bases and J by 0 bases, with 13 bases between. CDR3 nucleotide sequence: TGTGCCAGCAAGGGGACGGGGTCCTCCTACGAGCAGTACTTC. Translating it yields CASKGTGSSYEQYF. The full variable domain, with the rest looked up from reference TRBV11-3 and TRBJ2-7, is EAGVVQSPRYKIIEKKQPVAFWCNPISGHNTLYWYLQNLGQGPELLIRYENEEAVDDSQLPKDRFSAERLKGVDSTLKIQPAELGDSAVYLCASKGTGSSYEQYFGPGTRLTVT.

The J gene is TRBJ1-2, the V gene TRBV3-1, with TRBD1 as a possible D gene (5 bases). Germline loops: CDR1 LGHDT, CDR2 YNNKEL (reference sequence). The CDR3 totals 16 residues. Trimming removed 4 bases from V and 2 bases from J, with 17 bases in between. The chain's CDR3 is CASSPSAYRDNYGYTF. For the CDR3, the DNA is TGTGCCAGCAGCCCTAGTGCTTACCGGGACAACTATGGCTACACCTTC.

This clonotype has more than one count but fewer than ten. This chain joins TRBV6-1 and TRBJ1-4, with TRBD1 identical over 7 bases. Germline trimming cut 5 bases from V and 4 bases from J; bases unmatched to any gene: 4. This CDR3 has 14 residues. Germline V gene sequence: CDR1 MNHNS, CDR2 SASEGT. The CDR3 coding sequence is TGTGCCAGCAGTCCGGGACAGATTAATGAAAAACTGTTTTTT. Translated, it gives CASSPGQINEKLFF.

This clonotype was seen more than once but under ten times. The junction departs from the called germline gene at one end, perhaps through a read error. This sequence joins TRBV7-6 and TRBJ2-7, with D perhaps matching TRBD2 (6 bases). CDR3 length: 14 amino acids. Per the germline V gene, CDR1 is SGHVS and CDR2 is FNYEAQ. The CDR3 region is CASSLAGSSHEQYF. The CDR3 nucleotides read TGTGCCAGCAGCTTAGCCGGGAGCTCCCACGAGCAGTACTTC.

The chain has TRBV20-1 and TRBJ2-1; a possible D gene is TRBD2 (5 bases). CDR1 is DFQATT and CDR2 is SNEGSKA in the germline V gene (reference sequence). V dropped 5 bases and J dropped 5 bases, with 10 bases sitting between them. There are 12 residues in the CDR3. The CDR3 bases are TGCAGTGCTCCCGGACTTCACAATGAGCAGTTCTTC. It yields the protein CSAPGLHNEQFF.

This clonotype was recorded a few times. V usage is TRBV14 and J usage is TRBJ2-1, with 8 nucleotides matching TRBD2. The CDR3 is made up of 15 amino acids. CDR1 is SGHDN, CDR2 FVKESK, per germline. V lost 2 bases to trimming and J lost 6 bases; unmatched junction nucleotides: 6. CDR3 amino acids: CASSQMRGAGNEQFF. The CDR3 DNA reads as TGTGCCAGCAGCCAAATGCGGGGGGCTGGCAATGAGCAGTTCTTC.